This T cell receptor (beta chain) was captured in a study of cytomegalovirus exposure and HLA in healthy donors. General study results and limits: It was reportedly the case that the classifier diagnosed cytomegalovirus status with high specificity and sensitivity.

CDR3 length: 17 amino acids. The primer mix had 60 Vbeta and 13 Jbeta primers. Some clones are missing from TCRdb's copy, which holds only in-frame ones; the method was immunoSEQ multiplex PCR. Of 150,000 to 200,000 clones in the sample, about four fifths were seen once. On this clone itself: Antigen unknown.

Source material: PBMCs. The rearrangement links TRBV21-1 to TRBJ1-1; the table assigns TRBD1, which was not confirmed against the DNA. TRBV21-1 counts as a pseudogene. This TCR was recovered from a man over 45 in good health and CMV-seropositive. The CDR3 region is CASSKARTGGMNTEAFF. CDR3 sequence (DNA): TGTGCCAGCAGCAAAGCAAGAACAGGGGGAATGAACACTGAAGCTTTCTTT.